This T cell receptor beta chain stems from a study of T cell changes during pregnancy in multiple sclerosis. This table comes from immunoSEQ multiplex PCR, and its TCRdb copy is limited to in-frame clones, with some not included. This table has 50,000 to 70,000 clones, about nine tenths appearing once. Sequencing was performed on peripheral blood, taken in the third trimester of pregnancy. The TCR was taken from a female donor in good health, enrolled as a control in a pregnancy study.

In nucleotides, the CDR3 is TGTGCCAGCAGCAAGGGACTAGCGGGAGGGCCTCAAGATACGCAGTATTTT. Protein: CASSKGLAGGPQDTQYF. V and J are TRBV5-4 and TRBJ2-3, with TRBD2 matching 16 bases. The germline V gene has CDR1 SGHNT and CDR2 YYREEE (reference sequence). V shed 4 bases, J shed 5 bases, and the junction held 7 bases outside the gene matches. The length of the CDR3 is 17 residues.